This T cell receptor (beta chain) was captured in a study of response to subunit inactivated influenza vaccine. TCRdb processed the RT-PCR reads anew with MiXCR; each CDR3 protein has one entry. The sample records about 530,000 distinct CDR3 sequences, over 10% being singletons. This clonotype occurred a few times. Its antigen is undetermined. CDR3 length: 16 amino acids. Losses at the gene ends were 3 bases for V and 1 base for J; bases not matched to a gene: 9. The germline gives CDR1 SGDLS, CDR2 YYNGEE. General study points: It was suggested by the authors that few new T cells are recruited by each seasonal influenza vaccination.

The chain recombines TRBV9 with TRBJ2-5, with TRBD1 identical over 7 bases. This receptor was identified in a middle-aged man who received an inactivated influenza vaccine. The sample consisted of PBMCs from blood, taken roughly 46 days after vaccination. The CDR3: CASSGGPGQSQETQYF. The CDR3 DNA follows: TGTGCCAGCAGCGGGGGGCCGGGACAGAGCCAAGAGACCCAGTACTTC.